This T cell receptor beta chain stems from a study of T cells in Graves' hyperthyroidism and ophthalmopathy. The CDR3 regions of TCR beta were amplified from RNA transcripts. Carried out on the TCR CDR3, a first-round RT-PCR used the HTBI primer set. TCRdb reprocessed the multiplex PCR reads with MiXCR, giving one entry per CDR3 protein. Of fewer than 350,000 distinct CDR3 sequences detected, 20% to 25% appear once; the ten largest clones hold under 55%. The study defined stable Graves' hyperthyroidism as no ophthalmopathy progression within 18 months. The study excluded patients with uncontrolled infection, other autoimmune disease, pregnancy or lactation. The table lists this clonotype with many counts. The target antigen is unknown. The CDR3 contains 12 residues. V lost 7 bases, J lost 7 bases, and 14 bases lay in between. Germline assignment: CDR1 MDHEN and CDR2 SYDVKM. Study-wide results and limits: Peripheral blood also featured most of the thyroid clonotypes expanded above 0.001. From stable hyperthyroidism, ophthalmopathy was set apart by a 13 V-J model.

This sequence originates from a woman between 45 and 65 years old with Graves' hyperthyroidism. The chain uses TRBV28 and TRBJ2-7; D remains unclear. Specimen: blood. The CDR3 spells CASTGVHWEQYF. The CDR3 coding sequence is TGTGCCAGCACCGGTGTTCATTGGGAGCAGTACTTC.